The 31 T cell receptor beta chains listed next were all sequenced from one sample in a study of T cell changes during pregnancy in multiple sclerosis (dated by TCRdb to about 2019). The library was produced with the immunoSEQ multiplex PCR assay. Here the immuneACCESS table is served through TCRdb, limited to in-frame sequences with V and J called. Missing clones are a known gap in these copies; in checked studies unresolved V genes cover under half, and the rest lacks a known reason. The sample has 70,000 to 90,000 clones on record, around 95% of them singletons. The top ten clones comprise less than 0.75% of the sample. The specimen was peripheral blood, collected in the second trimester of pregnancy. These TCRs come from a female donor in good health, enrolled as a control in a pregnancy study.

The chain has TRBV15 and TRBJ1-2; 7 nucleotides align to TRBD1. V was clipped by 6 bases and J by 2 bases; unmatched bases: 6. The CDR3 is made up of 14 amino acids. CDR1 is LNHNV and CDR2 is YYDKDF in the germline V gene (reference sequence). The CDR3 region has the DNA TGTGCCACCAGTCAGGGGGGCCTCAACTATGGCTACACCTTC. Encoded protein: CATSQGGLNYGYTF.

The chain joins TRBV29-1 to TRBJ1-1; a weak D match, TRBD1 (6 bases). CDR1 is SQVTM, CDR2 ANQGSEA, per germline. V gave up 4 bases and J gave up 1 base, with 13 bases separating them. This CDR3 comprises 14 residues. The CDR3 DNA reads TGCAGCGTTGGGGCAGGGGTCCAGAACACTGAAGCTTTCTTT. Encoded protein: CSVGAGVQNTEAFF.

This clone was seen only a few times. The rearrangement joins TRBV6-4 to TRBJ2-6; tentative D call: TRBD2 (6 bases). Germline assignment: CDR1 MRHNA and CDR2 SNTAGT. V was cut by 0 bases and J by 0 bases, with 12 bases left in between. The CDR3 contains 18 residues. In DNA, the CDR3 is TGTGCCAGCAGTGACTCCGGGAGAGGGTACTCTGGGGCCAACGTCCTGACTTTC. This sequence encodes CASSDSGRGYSGANVLTF.

The chain employs TRBV7-2 and TRBJ1-5; 10 nucleotides match TRBD1. CDR3 length: 14 residues. Trimming cost V 6 bases and J 5 bases; bases outside gene matches: 4. In germline, CDR1 is SGHTA, CDR2 FQGNSA. The CDR3 spells CASRGQGVYQPQHF. The CDR3 nucleotides are TGTGCCAGCAGAGGACAGGGGGTCTATCAGCCCCAGCATTTT.

V usage is TRBV5-5 and J usage is TRBJ2-6; D may be TRBD1 (5 bases). CDR1 is SGHKS, CDR2 YYEKEE, per germline (reference sequence). Trimming removed 3 bases from V and 0 bases from J, with 22 bases in between. The CDR3 totals 20 residues. The CDR3 DNA follows: TGTGCCAGCAGCTGGAGATGGTCGGTCAGGGCTATCTCTGGGGCCAACGTCCTGACTTTC. Translation: CASSWRWSVRAISGANVLTF.

The V and J genes are TRBV7-6 and TRBJ2-7; D may be TRBD1 (6 bases). The V end lost 5 bases, the J end lost 2 bases, and 13 bases lay between the germline ends. CDR1 and CDR2 from the germline V gene are SGHVS and FNYEAQ. The CDR3 sequence is 14 residues long. The CDR3 sequence: CASSPEGQPYEQYF. The CDR3 DNA follows: TGTGCCAGCAGCCCGGAAGGACAGCCCTACGAGCAGTACTTC. Supplemented by reference TRBV7-6 and TRBJ2-7, the full variable domain reads GAGVSQSPRYKVTKRGQDVALRCDPISGHVSLYWYRQALGQGPEFLTYFNYEAQQDKSGLPNDRFSAERPEGSISTLTIQRTEQRDSAMYRCASSPEGQPYEQYFGPGTRLTVT.

The chain is built from TRBV4-1 and TRBJ2-1, with 8 positions matching TRBD2. V shed 2 bases, J shed 3 bases, and the junction held 15 bases outside the gene matches. Per germline, CDR1 MGHRA and CDR2 YSYEKL. This CDR3 has 19 residues. The CDR3 nucleotides are TGCGCCAGCAGCCAACTGCCCCCGACGGCGGGGGGAATCTACAATGAGCAGTTCTTC. It codes for CASSQLPPTAGGIYNEQFF.

The chain joins TRBV19 to TRBJ1-2; 8 nucleotides agree with TRBD1. CDR3 size: 15 residues. Germline values: CDR1 LNHDA, CDR2 SQIVND (reference sequence). V lost 4 bases to trimming and J lost 1 base; unmatched junction nucleotides: 5. CDR3 nucleotide sequence: TGTGCCAGTAGTAGGGGACAGGCATTTAACTATGGCTACACCTTC. This translates into CASSRGQAFNYGYTF.

V and J are TRBV7-2 and TRBJ2-4; TRBD1 agrees at 9 bases. Germline values: CDR1 SGHTA, CDR2 FQGNSA. The CDR3 length is 16 residues. Trimming removed 5 bases from V and 7 bases from J; junction bases left unmatched: 12. The CDR3: CASSLIKGQGENIQYF. The DNA for the CDR3 is TGTGCCAGCAGCCTAATAAAGGGACAGGGAGAGAACATTCAGTACTTC. The variable domain in full, with the rest retrieved from reference TRBV7-2 and TRBJ2-4, is GAGVSQSPSNKVTEKGKDVELRCDPISGHTALYWYRQSLGQGLEFLIYFQGNSAPDKSGLPSDRFSAERTGGSVSTLTIQRTQQEDSAVYLCASSLIKGQGENIQYFGAGTRLSVL.

The rearrangement links TRBV4-1 to TRBJ1-2; 9 bases match TRBD1. After removal of 7 bases from V and 5 bases from J, the junction contained 8 bases not matched to a gene. Germline V gene sequence: CDR1 MGHRA, CDR2 YSYEKL. The CDR3 is made up of 14 amino acids. The CDR3 loop is CASNPTGGGYGYTF. The CDR3 coding sequence is TGCGCCAGCAACCCGACAGGGGGGGGATATGGCTACACCTTC.

This chain joins TRBV2 and TRBJ2-7, with 9 bases identical to TRBD1. There are 15 residues in the CDR3. CDR1 and CDR2 (germline): SNHLY, FYNNEI. Unmatched junction bases numbered 6, after V lost 4 bases and J lost 2 bases. As DNA, the CDR3 is TGTGCCAGCAGTGTAAACAGGGGGCGAACCTACGAGCAGTACTTC. Protein product: CASSVNRGRTYEQYF.

The chain couples TRBV7-6 to TRBJ1-4; a possible D gene is TRBD1 (5 bases). The CDR3 is 16 residues long. Germline V gene sequence: CDR1 SGHVS, CDR2 FNYEAQ. Trimming left V 5 bases short and J 8 bases short, with 21 bases between. As DNA, the CDR3 is TGTGCCAGCAGCAAACGAACGGGGGGGTTTGGCGAAAAACTGTTTTTT. Translating it yields CASSKRTGGFGEKLFF.

The chain links TRBV15 to TRBJ1-2; D gene unclear. Deletions cut 0 bases from V and 1 base from J, with 9 bases between. The CDR3 consists of 15 residues. Germline values: CDR1 LNHNV, CDR2 YYDKDF (reference sequence). The CDR3 protein is CATSREGRGNYGYTF. The CDR3 DNA reads as TGTGCCACCAGCAGAGAAGGACGGGGTAACTATGGCTACACCTTC.

The chain joins TRBV30 to TRBJ2-1; 9 bases fit TRBD2. CDR3 length: 16 amino acids. V gave up 0 bases and J gave up 4 bases; unmatched junction bases: 7. The germline gives CDR1 GTSNPN, CDR2 SVGIG (reference sequence). This CDR3 is CAWSVKSSGAYNEQFF. CDR3 in DNA: TGTGCCTGGAGTGTAAAGTCTAGCGGGGCGTACAATGAGCAGTTCTTC.

The rearrangement uses TRBV6-7 and TRBJ2-1; TRBD2 aligns across 9 bases. TRBV6-7 is flagged as an ORF with uncertain function. The CDR3 is 15 amino acids. V shed 4 bases, J shed 5 bases, and the junction held 6 bases outside the gene matches. The CDR3 coding sequence is TGTGCCAGCAGTTCGAGGCTAGCGGGGAACAATGAGCAGTTCTTC. Protein: CASSSRLAGNNEQFF.

The CDR3 region is CASSLGLQGAAPLHF. In DNA, the CDR3 is TGCGCCAGCAGCTTGGGATTGCAGGGGGCAGCACCCCTCCACTTT. This chain joins TRBV5-1 and TRBJ1-6; 8 positions agree with TRBD1. The CDR3 spans 15 residues. V lost 0 bases and J lost 11; bases outside the gene matches: 7. Germline-derived CDR1 and CDR2 are SGHRS and YFSETQ.

The chain joins TRBV11-2 to TRBJ2-7; 9 bases agree with TRBD1. With V trimmed by 4 bases and J by 9 bases, 16 bases remained unmatched. Per the germline V gene, CDR1 is SGHAT and CDR2 is FQNNGV. The CDR3 consists of 16 residues. The CDR3 nucleotides read TGTGCCAGCAGCTCAAACAGGGGGCCTCTTGGGAAAGGGCAGTACTTC. Translating it yields CASSSNRGPLGKGQYF.

The CDR3 reads CASSLVPNTEAFF. The CDR3 nucleotides read TGTGCCAGCAGCTTGGTCCCAAACACTGAAGCTTTCTTT. This chain uses TRBV5-4 with TRBJ1-1; D is unclear. There are 13 residues in the CDR3. V lost 0 bases to trimming and J lost 2 bases, with 5 bases between them. CDR1 SGHNT and CDR2 YYREEE come from the germline V gene (reference sequence).

Details on this clone: This specimen includes other DNA sequences encoding the same CDR3. V usage is TRBV6-5 and J usage is TRBJ1-1; D possibly corresponds to TRBD1 (6 bases). Germline V gene data show CDR1 as MNHEY and CDR2 as SVGAGI. CDR3 size: 13 residues. V lost 6 bases to trimming and J lost 3 bases, with 11 bases between them. For the CDR3, the DNA is TGTGCCAGCAGCCGAGGGGGGGACACTGAAGCTTTCTTT. This encodes CASSRGGDTEAFF.

The genes are TRBV14 and TRBJ1-1, with 8 nucleotides matching TRBD1. Trimming removed 1 base from V and 2 bases from J; junction bases left unmatched: 9. Germline V gene lookup returns CDR1 SGHDN and CDR2 FVKESK. The CDR3 length is 17 residues. CDR3 sequence: CASSQVFGTGPNTEAFF. The DNA for the CDR3 is TGTGCCAGCAGCCAAGTTTTCGGGACAGGTCCTAACACTGAAGCTTTCTTT.

V is TRBV13 and J is TRBJ2-2; 10 nucleotides align to TRBD2. Germline CDR1 PRHDT, CDR2 FYEKMQ (reference sequence). The CDR3 length is 18 residues. V trimming: 5 bases; J trimming: 1 base; junction bases outside the gene matches: 10. CDR3 coding DNA: TGTGCCAGCAGCGCAATTTCCCTAGCGGGGGAGAACACCGGGGAGCTGTTTTTT. Its translation: CASSAISLAGENTGELFF.

The chain employs TRBV4-3 and TRBJ2-7; TRBD1 is a possible D gene (6 bases). The CDR3 contains 15 residues. V was clipped by 0 bases and J by 1 base, with 10 bases between them. CDR1 and CDR2 (germline): LGHNA, YSLEER. CDR3 region: CASSQDYRVSYEQYF. The DNA for the CDR3 is TGCGCCAGCAGCCAAGATTACAGGGTTTCCTACGAGCAGTACTTC.

The chain has TRBV7-9 and TRBJ1-2, with D maybe TRBD1 (5 bases). The CDR3 runs to 15 residues. Trimming cost V 0 bases and J 2 bases, with 10 bases left between them. Germline CDR1 is SEHNR and CDR2 is FQNEAQ (reference sequence). CDR3 in DNA: TGTGCCAGCAGCTTAGCGGGGCAGGGAAACTATGGCTACACCTTC. It yields the protein CASSLAGQGNYGYTF.

The genes are TRBV7-9 and TRBJ2-3; D might be TRBD2 (6 bases). The CDR3 extends over 14 amino acids. Germline V gives CDR1 SEHNR, CDR2 FQNEAQ (reference sequence). The V and J ends lost 5 bases and 1 base respectively, with 10 bases between them. CDR3 region: CASSQAGRTDTQYF. In DNA form, the CDR3 reads TGTGCCAGCAGCCAGGCGGGACGCACAGATACGCAGTATTTT.

The CDR3 is CASSTDRGNTIYF. The CDR3 region has the DNA TGTGCCAGTAGTACCGACAGGGGGAACACCATATATTTT. This chain links TRBV19 with TRBJ1-3, with 9 bases matching TRBD1. This CDR3 spans 13 amino acids. Trimming at V came to 4 bases and at J to 7 bases, leaving 2 bases not matched to a gene. Germline V CDR1 and CDR2: LNHDA, SQIVND (reference sequence).

This chain joins TRBV11-2 and TRBJ2-1; D not certain. The V end was cut by 7 bases, the J end by 0 bases, with 7 bases between. The V gene's germline CDR1 is SGHAT and CDR2 FQNNGV. The CDR3 has 13 amino acids. CDR3 DNA: TGTGCCAGCAAGCCCCTCTCCTACAATGAGCAGTTCTTC. Translating it yields CASKPLSYNEQFF. Full variable domain (missing parts from reference TRBV11-2 and TRBJ2-1): EAGVAQSPRYKIIEKRQSVAFWCNPISGHATLYWYQQILGQGPKLLIQFQNNGVVDDSQLPKDRFSAERLKGVDSTLKIQPAKLEDSAVYLCASKPLSYNEQFFGPGTRLTVL.

The V call is TRBV4-3, the J call TRBJ2-1, with 11 bases that match TRBD2. Looked up from germline, CDR1 is LGHNA and CDR2 is YSLEER. Trimming cost V 5 bases and J 1 base; bases outside gene matches: 10. This CDR3 comprises 18 residues. The CDR3 is CASSGRPASGGSYNEQFF. The CDR3 coding sequence is TGCGCCAGCAGCGGAAGGCCGGCTAGCGGGGGGTCCTACAATGAGCAGTTCTTC.

This CDR3 is CASSVTATHNSPLHF. The CDR3, as DNA: TGTGCCAGCAGTGTCACAGCAACCCATAATTCACCCCTCCACTTT. The chain couples TRBV2 to TRBJ1-6; D is undetermined. The germline gives CDR1 SNHLY, CDR2 FYNNEI. Trimming left V 4 bases short and J 5 bases short, with 12 bases between. This CDR3 contains 15 residues.

The chain links TRBV5-6 to TRBJ2-2; 7 bases agree with TRBD1. V lost 3 bases and J lost 1; bases outside the gene matches: 0. This CDR3 is built from 14 residues. Germline V lookup: CDR1 SGHDT, CDR2 YYEEEE. The CDR3 DNA sequence: TGTGCCAGCAGCTGGACAGGGAACACCGGGGAGCTGTTTTTT. It yields the protein CASSWTGNTGELFF.

About this clone: Other nucleotide sequences in the sample specify the same CDR3. The V call is TRBV9, the J call TRBJ1-4; 9 bases are shared with TRBD1. The germline V gene has CDR1 SGDLS and CDR2 YYNGEE. J was trimmed by 5 bases and V by 4 bases; bases with no gene match: 3. CDR3 size: 14 residues. CDR3 in DNA: TGTGCCAGCAGCCCTGGGACAGGGAATGAAAAACTGTTTTTT. It codes for CASSPGTGNEKLFF.

The rearrangement joins TRBV5-1 to TRBJ2-7, with D possibly matching TRBD1 (6 bases). The CDR3 is made up of 14 amino acids. Germline CDR1 and CDR2: SGHRS and YFSETQ. V gave up 4 bases and J gave up 2 bases, with 13 bases separating them. DNA of the CDR3: TGCGCCAGCAGCAGACTGGACAGCACCTACGAGCAGTACTTC. Translated: CASSRLDSTYEQYF.